One and the same sample provided the 8 T cell receptor beta chains below, sequenced in a study of CD8 T cells in Susac syndrome. Reverse transcription of roughly 0.5 to 1 ug RNA used random hexamers. TCRdb processed the immunoSEQ multiplex PCR reads anew with MiXCR; each CDR3 protein has one entry. The data contain about 140,000 distinct CDR3 sequences, about 95% of them singletons. Sequencing input: CD4+ T cells from PBMCs. The receptors were sampled from a human donor with Susac syndrome.

V and J are TRBV28 and TRBJ2-5, with D hard to call. Trimming took 8 bases from V and 6 from J, leaving 4 bases between them. The CDR3 length is 9 residues. The germline gives CDR1 MDHEN, CDR2 SYDVKM. CDR3 nucleotides: TGTGCCAGCGGGCAGACCCAGTACTTC. It translates to CASGQTQYF.

This clonotype was seen a single time. The genes are TRBV29-1 and TRBJ1-1; 8 nucleotides agree with TRBD1. The CDR3 extends over 14 amino acids. Germline V gene data show CDR1 as SQVTM and CDR2 as ANQGSEA. The trim removed 6 bases at V and 1 base at J, leaving 7 bases unmatched. The CDR3 DNA sequence: TGCAGCGTCGCCCTGGACAGGGCGAACACTGAAGCTTTCTTT. Protein product: CSVALDRANTEAFF.

This clonotype has just a few counts. The rearrangement links TRBV29-1 to TRBJ1-1, with 8 nucleotides matching TRBD1. The germline V gene has CDR1 SQVTM and CDR2 ANQGSEA. This CDR3 comprises 11 residues. Losses at the gene ends were 7 bases for V and 11 bases for J; bases not matched to a gene: 9. In nucleotides, the CDR3 is TGCAGCGCTCTAAGGACAGGGCGGGCTTTCTTT. Its translation is CSALRTGRAFF.

The rearrangement joins TRBV5-1 to TRBJ1-1, with D unclear. The germline gives CDR1 SGHRS, CDR2 YFSETQ. With 0 bases removed from V and 0 bases from J, the gap between germline ends came to 15 bases. The CDR3 sequence is 17 residues long. This chain's CDR3 is CASSLETNRILNTEAFF. CDR3 coding DNA: TGCGCCAGCAGCTTGGAGACAAATAGGATCTTGAACACTGAAGCTTTCTTT. The full variable domain, rest sourced from reference TRBV5-1 and TRBJ1-1, is KAGVTQTPRYLIKTRGQQVTLSCSPISGHRSVSWYQQTPGQGLQFLFEYFSETQRNKGNFPGRFSGRQFSNSRSEMNVSTLELGDSALYLCASSLETNRILNTEAFFGQGTRLTVV.

This sequence joins TRBV4-3 and TRBJ1-1, with D possibly TRBD1 on 6 matching bases. CDR3 length equals 16 residues. CDR1 is LGHNA and CDR2 is YSLEER in the germline V gene. The ends were cut back, 1 base at V and 0 bases at J, with 12 bases in the middle. CDR3 in amino acids: CASSQVRGWVNTEAFF. CDR3 DNA sequence: TGCGCCAGCAGCCAAGTCAGGGGATGGGTGAACACTGAAGCTTTCTTT.

The CDR3 is CASNWAVEAGELFF. The DNA for the CDR3 is TGCGCCAGCAATTGGGCTGTCGAGGCCGGGGAGCTGTTTTTT. The chain joins TRBV5-1 to TRBJ2-2; no definite D call. V was pared by 6 bases and J by 6 bases, with 15 bases between. The CDR3 length is 14 residues. Germline V CDR1 and CDR2: SGHRS, YFSETQ.

The rearrangement joins TRBV4-1 to TRBJ1-4; D is unresolved. Deletions cut 0 bases from V and 6 bases from J, with 8 bases between. The germline V gene has CDR1 MGHRA and CDR2 YSYEKL. CDR3 length: 14 residues. The CDR3 sequence: CASSQERRYEKLFF. CDR3 nucleotide sequence: TGCGCCAGCAGCCAAGAACGTCGCTATGAAAAACTGTTTTTT.

V usage is TRBV4-2 and J usage is TRBJ2-5; D unresolved. The CDR3 contains 15 residues. Trimming shortened V by 0 bases and J by 5 bases, and 13 bases separated the two germline ends. The V gene's germline CDR1 is LGHNA and CDR2 YNFKEQ. CDR3 in amino acids: CASSQDLWGSETQYF. The CDR3 DNA follows: TGTGCCAGCAGCCAAGATCTTTGGGGATCTGAGACCCAGTACTTC.